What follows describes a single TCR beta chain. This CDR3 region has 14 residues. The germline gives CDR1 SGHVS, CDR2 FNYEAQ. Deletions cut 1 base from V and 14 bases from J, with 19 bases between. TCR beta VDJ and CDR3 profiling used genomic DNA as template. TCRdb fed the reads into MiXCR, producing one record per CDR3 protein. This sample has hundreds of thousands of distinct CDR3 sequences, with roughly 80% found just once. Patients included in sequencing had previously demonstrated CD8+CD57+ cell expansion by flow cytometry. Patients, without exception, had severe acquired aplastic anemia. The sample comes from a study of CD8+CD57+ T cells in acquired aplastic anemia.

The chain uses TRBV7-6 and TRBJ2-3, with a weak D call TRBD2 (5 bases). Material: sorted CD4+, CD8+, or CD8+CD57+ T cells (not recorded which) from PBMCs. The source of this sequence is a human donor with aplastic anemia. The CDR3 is CASSLEGARATAYF. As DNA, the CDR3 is TGTGCCAGCAGCTTAGAGGGAGCACGCGCTACAGCGTATTTT.